These 22 T cell receptor beta chains came from one sample sequenced in a study of CD8 T cells in ankylosing spondylitis. TCRdb used MiXCR to reprocess the 5' RACE reads, holding one entry per CDR3 protein. The sample yields some 120,000 distinct CDR3 sequences, roughly 15% seen once. Sequenced sample: blood, either unsorted or a sorted T cell fraction (not recorded which). All receptors derive from a female donor with ankylosing spondylitis or in good health (not recorded which).

This sequence joins TRBV20-1 and TRBJ1-1; possible D gene TRBD1, 6 bases. The CDR3 is 17 residues long. Germline lookup yields CDR1 DFQATT and CDR2 SNEGSKA (reference sequence). V was pared by 2 bases and J by 4 bases, with 23 bases between. This chain's CDR3 is CSARQGQPPPRSTEAFF. In nucleotides, the CDR3 is TGCAGTGCTAGACAAGGACAGCCCCCACCGAGGAGCACTGAAGCTTTCTTT.

To note about this clonotype: Being one base from a much bigger clone, this may be a read error. The chain has TRBV29-1 and TRBJ1-5; D not certain. Germline V gene sequence: CDR1 SQVTM, CDR2 ANQGSEA. The V gene lost 4 bases and the J gene lost 4 bases, with 11 bases spanning the gap. This CDR3 has 13 amino acids. CDR3 residues: CSVGIAANQPQHF. The CDR3 DNA reads TGCAGCGTTGGAATAGCCGCGAATCAGCCCCAGCATTTT.

CDR3 bases: TGCGCCAGCAGCTTGGTCCAGGCGACCGACGAGCAGTACTTC. It translates to CASSLVQATDEQYF. V gene TRBV5-1 combines with J gene TRBJ2-7, with D unclear. V lost 0 bases to trimming and J lost 5 bases, with 12 bases between them. The germline gives CDR1 SGHRS, CDR2 YFSETQ. This CDR3 comprises 14 residues.

This clonotype was observed many times. V gene TRBV29-1 combines with J gene TRBJ2-4; D possibly uses TRBD1 or TRBD2 (6 bases each). V was clipped by 4 bases and J by 8 bases, with 18 bases between them. This CDR3 region has 14 residues. Germline CDR1 reads SQVTM; CDR2 reads ANQGSEA. The CDR3, as DNA: TGCAGCGTTGTCCCGATGGGGGGCGAGCACATTCAGTACTTC. Encoded protein: CSVVPMGGEHIQYF. Drawing the rest from reference TRBV29-1 and TRBJ2-4, the complete variable domain is SAVISQKPSRDICQRGTSLTIQCQVDSQVTMMFWYRQQPGQSLTLIATANQGSEATYESGFVIDKFPISRPNLTFSTLTVSNMSPEDSSIYLCSVVPMGGEHIQYFGAGTRLSVL.

This clonotype appeared a few times. The genes are TRBV12-3 or TRBV12-4 and TRBJ2-3, with 7 nucleotides matching TRBD2. This CDR3 has 14 amino acids. The junction had 4 bases not matched to a gene; V was cut back by 7 bases and J by 0 bases. CDR3 DNA: TGTGCCAGCAAAGAGCGGGGAAGCACAGATACGCAGTATTTT. It translates to CASKERGSTDTQYF.

Ten or more counts support this clonotype. The chain combines TRBV12-3 or TRBV12-4 with TRBJ2-7; TRBD2 agrees at 9 bases. This CDR3 comprises 13 residues. J lost 3 bases, V lost 4 bases, and 1 base had no gene match. The CDR3 DNA follows: TGTGCCAGCAGTTCGACTAGCGGCTACGAGCAGTACTTC. Amino acid sequence: CASSSTSGYEQYF.

This clonotype was counted at least ten times. The V and J genes are TRBV24-1 and TRBJ2-3; 8 bases line up with TRBD2. V dropped 3 bases and J dropped 1; count of bases not matched to a gene: 5. CDR3 length: 16 residues. Germline V gene data show CDR1 as KGHDR and CDR2 as SFDVKD. DNA for the CDR3: TGTGCCACCAGTGATCCCAGCGGGGGAGGCACAGATACGCAGTATTTT. Protein product: CATSDPSGGGTDTQYF.

This clonotype has just one count. A much larger clonotype is one base distant, so this may be a read error. The conserved phenylalanine or tryptophan normally closing the CDR3 is absent here, so this likely arose from a read error. The chain has TRBV6-4 and TRBJ2-1; 11 nucleotides match TRBD2. V dropped 7 bases and J dropped 4; count of bases not matched to a gene: 0. CDR3 length equals 13 residues. Looked up from germline, CDR1 is MRHNA and CDR2 is SNTAGT. The CDR3 spells CASIAGGYNEQFL. The CDR3, as DNA: TGTGCCAGCATAGCGGGGGGGTACAATGAGCAGTTCTTG.

As for this clonotype: The junction and the germline gene differ at one end; a read error may be behind it. The chain joins TRBV6-1 to TRBJ2-1; 9 positions agree with TRBD1. This CDR3 comprises 17 residues. Per the germline V gene, CDR1 is MNHNS and CDR2 is SASEGT. The CDR3 loop reads CASSRPGTGYPYNGQFF. The CDR3 DNA reads as TGTGCCAGCAGTCGTCCCGGGACAGGGTACCCCTACAATGGGCAGTTCTTC.

This clonotype is categorized as medium-sized (0.01 to 0.1%). The CDR3 DNA sequence: TGTGCCAGCAGCTTGACAGGGGTAAACACTGAAGCTTTCTTT. Its protein product is CASSLTGVNTEAFF. The chain joins TRBV7-3 to TRBJ1-1; 8 nucleotides align to TRBD1. CDR3 length equals 14 residues. Germline V lookup: CDR1 SGHTA, CDR2 FQGTGA. V shed 3 bases, J shed 2 bases, and the junction held 2 bases outside the gene matches.

This sequence joins TRBV14 and TRBJ2-7, with a possible D match to TRBD2 (7 bases). The ends were cut back, 2 bases at V and 3 bases at J, with 14 bases in the middle. This CDR3 comprises 15 residues. Germline V gene lookup returns CDR1 SGHDN and CDR2 FVKESK. The CDR3 region has the DNA TGTGCCAGCAGCCAACCGAGCGGGACATTCTACGAGCAGTACTTC. It translates to CASSQPSGTFYEQYF. Full variable domain (rest looked up from reference TRBV14 and TRBJ2-7): EAGVTQFPSHSVIEKGQTVTLRCDPISGHDNLYWYRRVMGKEIKFLLHFVKESKQDESGMPNNRFLAERTGGTYSTLKVQPAELEDSGVYFCASSQPSGTFYEQYFGPGTRLTVT.

There are a few counts of this clonotype. The chain is built from TRBV3-1 and TRBJ1-4; tentatively, D is TRBD1 (6 bases). The CDR3 totals 14 residues. The germline gives CDR1 LGHDT, CDR2 YNNKEL (reference sequence). V lost 5 bases, J lost 8 bases, and 15 bases lay in between. The CDR3 DNA is TGTGCCAGCAGCGACCGATCCGGGACAGAAAAACTGTTTTTT. It encodes CASSDRSGTEKLFF.

This clonotype was seen a few times. CDR3 nucleotide sequence: TGTGCCAGCAGCTTAGGGGGCGCCGGAAAACTGTTTTTT. Encoded protein: CASSLGGAGKLFF. This chain links TRBV7-9 with TRBJ1-4; D is perhaps TRBD1 (5 bases). Germline V gives CDR1 SEHNR, CDR2 FQNEAQ (reference sequence). Trimming took 1 base from V and 10 from J, leaving 10 bases between them. The CDR3 covers 13 residues.

This clonotype has at least ten counts. CDR3: CSVRAPKGTDTQYF. The CDR3 region has the DNA TGCAGCGTTAGGGCCCCGAAGGGGACAGATACGCAGTATTTT. The rearrangement links TRBV29-1 to TRBJ2-3, with D possibly being TRBD1 (5 bases). The germline CDR1 and CDR2 sequences are SQVTM and ANQGSEA. The CDR3 runs to 14 residues. The V gene lost 5 bases and the J gene lost 3 bases, with 15 bases spanning the gap.

This clonotype has a count of ten or more. This chain joins TRBV6-1 and TRBJ1-2, with unresolved D. Trimming pared 0 bases from V and 0 bases from J, leaving 11 bases between. CDR3 size: 16 residues. Germline assignment: CDR1 MNHNS and CDR2 SASEGT. The CDR3 DNA follows: TGTGCCAGCAGTGAAGCGGTCGTCGGGACTAACTATGGCTACACCTTC. Its protein product is CASSEAVVGTNYGYTF.

In DNA, the CDR3 is TGTGCCAGCAGCGCGACTAGCGGGTACCAAGAGACCCAGTACTTC. This codes for CASSATSGYQETQYF. The chain is built from TRBV9 and TRBJ2-5, with 10 positions matching TRBD2. The CDR3 extends over 15 amino acids. Germline CDR1 and CDR2: SGDLS and YYNGEE. V dropped 3 bases and J dropped 0; count of bases not matched to a gene: 2.

The CDR3: CSAWTGRDTQYF. CDR3 DNA: TGCAGTGCATGGACAGGACGAGATACGCAGTATTTT. The chain uses TRBV20-1 and TRBJ2-3; TRBD1 matches 7 bases. The CDR3 contains 12 residues. Trimming cost V 6 bases and J 5 bases; bases outside gene matches: 5. Germline CDR1 and CDR2: DFQATT and SNEGSKA (reference sequence).

This clonotype was picked up a small number of times. The V call is TRBV20-1, the J call TRBJ2-5, with D unclear. The CDR3 consists of 13 residues. Germline assignment: CDR1 DFQATT and CDR2 SNEGSKA (reference sequence). V gave up 6 bases and J gave up 5 bases, with 16 bases separating them. CDR3 loop: CSASLGSGETQYF. CDR3 in DNA: TGCAGTGCCTCTCTTGGCTCTGGGGAGACCCAGTACTTC.

The sample holds a few counts of this clonotype. The rearrangement joins TRBV5-1 to TRBJ2-3; 9 nucleotides line up with TRBD1. Germline CDR1 and CDR2: SGHRS and YFSETQ. This CDR3 has 15 residues. V shed 0 bases, J shed 5 bases, and the junction held 4 bases outside the gene matches. Written as DNA, the CDR3 is TGCGCCAGCAGCTTGGGACAGGGGGTTATAGATACGCAGTATTTT. It is translated as CASSLGQGVIDTQYF.

The sample holds a few counts of this clonotype. This chain connects TRBV6-6 to TRBJ2-1, with 8 bases matching TRBD1. CDR1 and CDR2 from the germline V gene are MNHNY and SVGAGI (reference sequence). V was clipped by 6 bases and J by 15 bases; unmatched bases: 7. This CDR3 has 11 residues. Here the CDR3 DNA reads TGTGCCAGCAGACAGGGGGTGTGGTGGTTCTTC. It codes for CASRQGVWWFF.

This clonotype was recorded many times. The V call is TRBV5-1, the J call TRBJ1-3, with D unresolved. The germline gives CDR1 SGHRS, CDR2 YFSETQ. The CDR3 sequence is 13 residues long. V was pared by 0 bases and J by 4 bases, with 5 bases between. The CDR3 coding sequence is TGCGCCAGCAGCTTGGACAGCGGAAACACCATATATTTT. It specifies CASSLDSGNTIYF.

The chain joins TRBV9 to TRBJ2-2; the match to TRBD1 covers 9 bases. The CDR3 loop spans 17 amino acids. Germline V lookup: CDR1 SGDLS, CDR2 YYNGEE. V shed 2 bases, J shed 6 bases, and the junction held 11 bases outside the gene matches. The CDR3 region is CASSVAFSGQGAGELFF. DNA for the CDR3: TGTGCCAGCAGCGTCGCATTCTCGGGACAGGGCGCCGGGGAGCTGTTTTTT.